These 10 T cell receptor beta chains were all obtained from the same sample, sequenced in a study of cytomegalovirus exposure and HLA in healthy donors. The primer mix had 60 Vbeta and 13 Jbeta primers. The repertoire was sequenced with immunoSEQ multiplex PCR; TCRdb's copy has only in-frame clones and lacks some. The sample lists roughly 140,000 clones, approximately 80% occurring once. The sequenced material came from PBMCs. These receptors were collected from a woman between 40 and 50 years old in good health and CMV-seropositive.

V gene TRBV10-2 combines with J gene TRBJ2-7; 10 nucleotides align to TRBD2. Germline trimming cut 4 bases from V and 6 bases from J; bases unmatched to any gene: 9. This CDR3 is built from 15 residues. From germline, CDR1 is WSHSY and CDR2 SAAADI. DNA of the CDR3: TGCGCCAGCAGTGGGAGGGCTAGCGGGAGCCCCGAGCAGTACTTC. Protein: CASSGRASGSPEQYF.

The rearrangement uses TRBV15 and TRBJ2-6; tentative D call: TRBD2 (5 bases). With 0 bases removed from V and 0 bases from J, the gap between germline ends came to 15 bases. Germline V gene sequence: CDR1 LNHNV, CDR2 YYDKDF (reference sequence). The CDR3 has 19 amino acids. CDR3 region: CATSRDTGEVGSGANVLTF. DNA of the CDR3: TGTGCCACCAGCAGAGACACCGGGGAAGTGGGCTCTGGGGCCAACGTCCTGACTTTC.

Only one count was recorded for this clone. The chain recombines TRBV5-1 with TRBJ2-2, with D possibly TRBD2 on 6 matching bases. Trimming removed 0 bases from V and 3 bases from J, with 15 bases in between. The CDR3 length is 17 residues. Germline V gene lookup returns CDR1 SGHRS and CDR2 YFSETQ. The CDR3 coding sequence is TGCGCCAGCAGCTTGGCGGGCGGGACTGTTGACACCGGGGAGCTGTTTTTT. Translation: CASSLAGGTVDTGELFF.

To note about this clone: This specimen includes other DNA sequences encoding the same CDR3. This sequence joins TRBV29-1 and TRBJ2-7; D gene unclear. Trimming took off 7 bases at V and 2 bases at J, with 21 bases between the two ends. This CDR3 region has 15 residues. CDR1 and CDR2 (germline): SQVTM, ANQGSEA. In DNA form, the CDR3 reads TGCAGCGCTTTTCTTGGAGAGACGACGGCCTACGAGCAGTACTTC. Translation gives CSAFLGETTAYEQYF.

V and J are TRBV18 and TRBJ1-5; D is unclear. The CDR3 contains 14 residues. Trimming stripped 4 bases from V and 7 bases from J, with 14 bases between. Germline CDR1 reads KGHSH; CDR2 reads LQKENI. The CDR3 region is CASSLAAGVQPQHF. For the CDR3, the DNA is TGTGCCAGCTCACTAGCGGCCGGGGTGCAGCCCCAGCATTTT.

This rearrangement joins TRBV7-9 to TRBJ2-2, with TRBD2 matching over 8 bases. Trimming took 10 bases from V and 5 from J; bases not matched to a gene: 12. This CDR3 has 15 amino acids. The V gene's germline CDR1 is SEHNR and CDR2 FQNEAQ (reference sequence). The CDR3 region has the DNA TGTGCCACCGACCCGAGCGGGAGAGATACCGGGGAGCTGTTTTTT. Its protein product is CATDPSGRDTGELFF. The whole variable domain, remainder taken from reference TRBV7-9 and TRBJ2-2, is DTGVSQNPRHKITKRGQNVTFRCDPISEHNRLYWYRQTLGQGPEFLTYFQNEAQLEKSRLLSDRFSAERPKGSFSTLEIQRTEQGDSAMYLCATDPSGRDTGELFFGEGSRLTVL.

The V gene is TRBV30, the J gene TRBJ2-6, with 8 nucleotides matching TRBD2. There are 17 residues in the CDR3. The V gene's germline CDR1 is GTSNPN and CDR2 SVGIG (reference sequence). The J segment lost 1 base and the V segment lost 4 bases, leaving 9 bases of the junction unmatched. CDR3 protein: CAWIKVAGLSGANVLTF. The DNA for the CDR3 is TGTGCCTGGATAAAAGTAGCGGGGTTGTCTGGGGCCAACGTCCTGACTTTC.

Comment on this clone: This sample also contains other DNA sequences that code for the same CDR3. The chain recombines TRBV11-3 with TRBJ2-1; 7 nucleotides agree with TRBD2. Germline CDR1 reads SGHNT; CDR2 reads YENEEA. With 3 bases clipped from V and 2 bases from J, the junction kept 4 bases outside the gene matches. This CDR3 region has 15 residues. The CDR3 is CASSLGLAAYNEQFF. The CDR3 nucleotides read TGTGCCAGCAGCTTGGGGCTAGCGGCCTACAATGAGCAGTTCTTC.

The chain uses TRBV27 and TRBJ1-3; possibly TRBD1 for D (6 bases). CDR1 and CDR2 (germline): MNHEY, SMNVEV (reference sequence). CDR3 size: 14 residues. Trimming removed 2 bases from V and 2 bases from J, with 7 bases in between. The DNA of the CDR3 is TGTGCCAGCAGTTTACAGGGGCCTGGAAACACCATATATTTT. This translates into CASSLQGPGNTIYF.

This sequence joins TRBV10-1 and TRBJ2-2; D might be TRBD1 (6 bases). The CDR3 runs to 16 residues. Germline V gives CDR1 WNHNN, CDR2 SYGVQD (reference sequence). The V gene lost 1 base and the J gene lost 2 bases, with 11 bases spanning the gap. CDR3 bases: TGCGCCAGCAGTGAGTTACCAGGGGCAAACACCGGGGAGCTGTTTTTT. It is translated as CASSELPGANTGELFF.